This entry features one T cell receptor beta chain sequence. Its antigen is still unknown. A 5'RACE reaction primed in the constant segment made cDNA libraries of TCR alpha and TCR beta, and these carried sample barcodes and UMIs. TCRdb fed the 5' RACE reads into MiXCR, producing one record per CDR3 protein. The repertoire consists of hundreds of thousands of distinct CDR3 sequences, with over 7% occurring once and the leading ten covering less than 25%. This sample is part of a study of T-cell memory formation after mild COVID-19. Study-wide results and limits: Largely, contracting CD4+ clones fell within CM and EM, and contracting CD8+ clones within EMRA. A subset of responding clones appeared in pre-infection memory, suggesting cross-reactive memory joined. CD4+ bias marked clones expanding day 15 to 37, unlike balanced contracting clones.

The CDR3 is made up of 13 amino acids. V trimming: 5 bases; J trimming: 7 bases; junction bases outside the gene matches: 6. This chain links TRBV12-3 or TRBV12-4 with TRBJ1-2, with TRBD1 identical over 8 bases. The material sequenced was PBMCs or a T cell subset sorted from them (not recorded which). This receptor was taken from a man younger than 35 who had mild COVID-19 (a few samples of this study predate the infection). Cell type and time point are not known. This CDR3 reads CASSTGGAGGYTF. CDR3 DNA sequence: TGTGCCAGCAGTACAGGGGGGGCGGGTGGCTACACCTTC.